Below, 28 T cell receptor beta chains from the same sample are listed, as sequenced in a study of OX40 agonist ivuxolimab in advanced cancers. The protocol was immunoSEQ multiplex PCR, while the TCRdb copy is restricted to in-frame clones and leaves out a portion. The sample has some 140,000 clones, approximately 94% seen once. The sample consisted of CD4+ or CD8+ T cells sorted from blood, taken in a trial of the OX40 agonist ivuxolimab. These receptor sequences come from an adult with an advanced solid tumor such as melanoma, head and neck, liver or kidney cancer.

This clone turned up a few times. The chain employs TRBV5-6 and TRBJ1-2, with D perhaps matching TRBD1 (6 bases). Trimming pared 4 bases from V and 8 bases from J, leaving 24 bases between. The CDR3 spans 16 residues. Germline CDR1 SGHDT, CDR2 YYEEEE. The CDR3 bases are TGTGCCAGCAGCCCCCAGGGGAGGGCGAGGGGTAAAGGCTACACCTTC. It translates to CASSPQGRARGKGYTF.

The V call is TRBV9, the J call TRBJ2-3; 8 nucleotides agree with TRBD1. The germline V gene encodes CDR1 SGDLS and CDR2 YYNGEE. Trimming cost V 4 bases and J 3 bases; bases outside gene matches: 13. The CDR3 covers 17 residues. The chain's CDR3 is CASSSLIGTGGTDTQYF. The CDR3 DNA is TGTGCCAGCAGCTCCCTCATCGGGACAGGTGGTACAGATACGCAGTATTTT.

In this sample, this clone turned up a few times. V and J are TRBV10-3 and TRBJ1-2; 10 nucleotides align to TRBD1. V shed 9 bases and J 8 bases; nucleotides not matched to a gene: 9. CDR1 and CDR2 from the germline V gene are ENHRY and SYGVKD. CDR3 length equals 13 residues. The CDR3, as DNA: TGTGCCATAAACGACAGGGGGCGCGGGGGCTACACCTTC. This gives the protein CAINDRGRGGYTF.

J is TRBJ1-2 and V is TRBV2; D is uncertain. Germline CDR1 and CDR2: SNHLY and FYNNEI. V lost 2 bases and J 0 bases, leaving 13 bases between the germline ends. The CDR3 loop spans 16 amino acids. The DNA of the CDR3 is TGTGCCAGCAGTGAACGGGTAGTCCTAGCTAACTATGGCTACACCTTC. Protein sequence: CASSERVVLANYGYTF. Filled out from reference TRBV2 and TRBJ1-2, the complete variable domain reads EPEVTQTPSHQVTQMGQEVILRCVPISNHLYFYWYRQILGQKVEFLVSFYNNEISEKSEIFDDQFSVERPDGSNFTLKIRSTKLEDSAMYFCASSERVVLANYGYTFGSGTRLTVV.

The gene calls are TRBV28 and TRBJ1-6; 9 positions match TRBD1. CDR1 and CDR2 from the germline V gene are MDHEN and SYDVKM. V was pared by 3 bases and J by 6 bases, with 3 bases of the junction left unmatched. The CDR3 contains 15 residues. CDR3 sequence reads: CASSFWGQGNSPLHF. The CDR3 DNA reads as TGTGCCAGCAGTTTTTGGGGACAGGGTAATTCACCCCTCCACTTT.

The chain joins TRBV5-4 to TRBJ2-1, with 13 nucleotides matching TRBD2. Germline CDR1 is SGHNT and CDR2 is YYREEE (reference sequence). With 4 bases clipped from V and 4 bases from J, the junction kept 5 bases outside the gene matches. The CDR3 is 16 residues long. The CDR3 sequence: CASSRGLAGAYNEQFF. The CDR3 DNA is TGTGCCAGCAGCCGCGGACTAGCGGGGGCGTACAATGAGCAGTTCTTC.

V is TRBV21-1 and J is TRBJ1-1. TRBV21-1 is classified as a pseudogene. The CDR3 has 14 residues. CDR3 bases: TGTGCCAGCACCCTAAAGGGTACCGGCACTGAAGCTTTCTTT. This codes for CASTLKGTGTEAFF.

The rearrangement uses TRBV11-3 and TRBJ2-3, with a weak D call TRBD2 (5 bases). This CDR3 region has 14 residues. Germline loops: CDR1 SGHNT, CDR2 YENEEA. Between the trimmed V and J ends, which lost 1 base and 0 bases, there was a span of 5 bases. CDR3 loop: CASSLGTSTDTQYF. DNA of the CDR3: TGTGCCAGCAGCTTAGGGACTAGCACAGATACGCAGTATTTT.

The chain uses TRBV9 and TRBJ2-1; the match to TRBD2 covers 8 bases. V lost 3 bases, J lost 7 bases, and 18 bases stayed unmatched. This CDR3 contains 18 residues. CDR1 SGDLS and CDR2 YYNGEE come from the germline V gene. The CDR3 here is CASSARGIWAGGRNEQFF. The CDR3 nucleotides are TGTGCCAGCAGCGCACGAGGGATATGGGCGGGGGGACGGAATGAGCAGTTCTTC.

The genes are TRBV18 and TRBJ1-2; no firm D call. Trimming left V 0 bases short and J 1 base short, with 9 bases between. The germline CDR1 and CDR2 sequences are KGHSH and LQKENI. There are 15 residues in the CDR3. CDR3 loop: CASSPPSTNNYGYTF. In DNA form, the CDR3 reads TGTGCCAGCTCACCACCGTCGACAAATAACTATGGCTACACCTTC.

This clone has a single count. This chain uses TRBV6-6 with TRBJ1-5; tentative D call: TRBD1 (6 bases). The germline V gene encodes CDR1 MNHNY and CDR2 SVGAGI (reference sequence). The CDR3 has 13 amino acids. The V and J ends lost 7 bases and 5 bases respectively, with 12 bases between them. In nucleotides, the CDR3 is TGTGCCAGCATCACAGGGCCTTATCAGCCCCAGCATTTT. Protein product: CASITGPYQPQHF.

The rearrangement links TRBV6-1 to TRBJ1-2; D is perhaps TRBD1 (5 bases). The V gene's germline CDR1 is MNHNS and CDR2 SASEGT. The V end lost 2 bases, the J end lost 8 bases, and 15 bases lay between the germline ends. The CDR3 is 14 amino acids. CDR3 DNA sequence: TGTGCCAGCAGTGAAATAATCCAGGACACGGGCTACACCTTC. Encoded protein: CASSEIIQDTGYTF.

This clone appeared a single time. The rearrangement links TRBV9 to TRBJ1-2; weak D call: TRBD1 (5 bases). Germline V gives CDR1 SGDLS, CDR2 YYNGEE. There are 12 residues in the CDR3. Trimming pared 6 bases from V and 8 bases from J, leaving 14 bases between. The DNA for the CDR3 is TGTGCCAGCACCGCAGAGGAGGGGGGCTACACCTTC. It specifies CASTAEEGGYTF.

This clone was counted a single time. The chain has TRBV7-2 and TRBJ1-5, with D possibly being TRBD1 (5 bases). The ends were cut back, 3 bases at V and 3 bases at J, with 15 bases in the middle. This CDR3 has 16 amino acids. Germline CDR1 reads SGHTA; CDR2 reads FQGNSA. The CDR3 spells CASSFNRGGINQPQHF. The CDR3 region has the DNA TGTGCCAGCAGCTTCAACCGGGGGGGAATCAATCAGCCCCAGCATTTT.

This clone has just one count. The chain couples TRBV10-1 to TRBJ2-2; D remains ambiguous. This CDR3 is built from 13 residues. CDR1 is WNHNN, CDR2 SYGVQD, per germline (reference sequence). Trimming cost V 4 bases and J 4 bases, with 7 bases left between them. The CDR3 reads CASSGISTGELFF. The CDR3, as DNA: TGCGCCAGCAGTGGGATTTCCACCGGGGAGCTGTTTTTT.

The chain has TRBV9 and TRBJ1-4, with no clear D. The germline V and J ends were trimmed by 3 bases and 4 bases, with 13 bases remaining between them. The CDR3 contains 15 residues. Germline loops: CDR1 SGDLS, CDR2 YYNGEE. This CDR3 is CASSARRGRNEKLFF. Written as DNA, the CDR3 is TGTGCCAGCAGCGCCAGACGAGGGCGTAATGAAAAACTGTTTTTT.

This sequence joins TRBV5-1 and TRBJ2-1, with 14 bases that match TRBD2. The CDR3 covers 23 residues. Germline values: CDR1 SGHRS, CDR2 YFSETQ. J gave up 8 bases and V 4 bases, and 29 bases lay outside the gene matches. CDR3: CASSPHPLTRTSGGSLLWDEQFF. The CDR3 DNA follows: TGCGCCAGCAGCCCCCACCCGTTGACGCGGACTAGCGGGGGGTCCCTCCTTTGGGATGAGCAGTTCTTC.

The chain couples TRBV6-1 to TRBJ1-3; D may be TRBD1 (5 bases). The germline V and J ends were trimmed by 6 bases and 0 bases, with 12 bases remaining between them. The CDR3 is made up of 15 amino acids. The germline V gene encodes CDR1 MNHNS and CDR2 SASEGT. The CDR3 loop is CASSSRQFSGNTIYF. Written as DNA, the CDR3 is TGTGCCAGCAGCTCTAGACAGTTCTCTGGAAACACCATATATTTT.

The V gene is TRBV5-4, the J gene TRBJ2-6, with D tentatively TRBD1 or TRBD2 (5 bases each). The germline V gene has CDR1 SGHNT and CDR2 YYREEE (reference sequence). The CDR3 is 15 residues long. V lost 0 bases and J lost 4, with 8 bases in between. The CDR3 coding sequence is TGTGCCAGCAGCTTGGGGGGGAGAGGGGCCAACGTCCTGACTTTC. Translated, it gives CASSLGGRGANVLTF.

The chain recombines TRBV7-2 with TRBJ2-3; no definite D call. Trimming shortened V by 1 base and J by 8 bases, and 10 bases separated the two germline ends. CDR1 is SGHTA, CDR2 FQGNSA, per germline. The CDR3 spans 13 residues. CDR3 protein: CASSLVERGTQYF. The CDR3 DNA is TGTGCCAGCAGCTTAGTAGAGCGAGGTACGCAGTATTTT.

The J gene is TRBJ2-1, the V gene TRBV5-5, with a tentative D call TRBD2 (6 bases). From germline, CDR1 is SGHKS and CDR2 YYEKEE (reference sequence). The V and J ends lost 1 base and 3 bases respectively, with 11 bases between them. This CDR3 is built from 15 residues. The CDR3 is CASSLSEGNYNEQFF. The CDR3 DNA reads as TGTGCCAGCAGCTTGTCGGAGGGGAACTACAATGAGCAGTTCTTC.

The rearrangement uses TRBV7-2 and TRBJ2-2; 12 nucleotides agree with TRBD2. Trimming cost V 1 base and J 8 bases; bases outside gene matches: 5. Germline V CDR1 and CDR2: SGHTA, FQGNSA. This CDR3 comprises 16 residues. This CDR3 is CASSLGLAGALGELFF. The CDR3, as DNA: TGTGCCAGCAGCTTAGGACTAGCGGGAGCTTTGGGGGAGCTGTTTTTT. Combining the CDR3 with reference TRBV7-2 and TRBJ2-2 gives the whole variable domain GAGVSQSPSNKVTEKGKDVELRCDPISGHTALYWYRQSLGQGLEFLIYFQGNSAPDKSGLPSDRFSAERTGGSVSTLTIQRTQQEDSAVYLCASSLGLAGALGELFFGEGSRLTVL.

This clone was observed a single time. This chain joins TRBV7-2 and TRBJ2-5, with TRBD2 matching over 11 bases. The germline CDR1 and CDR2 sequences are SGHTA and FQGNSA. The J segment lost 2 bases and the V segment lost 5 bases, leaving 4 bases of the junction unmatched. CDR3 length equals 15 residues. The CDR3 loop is CASSIWTSGQETQYF. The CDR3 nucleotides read TGTGCCAGCAGCATCTGGACTAGCGGGCAAGAGACCCAGTACTTC.

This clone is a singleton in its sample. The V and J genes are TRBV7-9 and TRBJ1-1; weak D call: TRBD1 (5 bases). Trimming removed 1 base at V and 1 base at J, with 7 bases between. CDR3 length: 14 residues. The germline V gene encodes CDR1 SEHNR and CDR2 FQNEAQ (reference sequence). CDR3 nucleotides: TGTGCCAGCAGCTTAGAGGGACGGAACACTGAAGCTTTCTTT. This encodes CASSLEGRNTEAFF.

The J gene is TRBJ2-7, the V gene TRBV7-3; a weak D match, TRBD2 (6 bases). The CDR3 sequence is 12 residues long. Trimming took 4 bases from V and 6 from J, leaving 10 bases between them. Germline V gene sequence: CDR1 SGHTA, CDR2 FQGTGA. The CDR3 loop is CASSSGRGEQYF. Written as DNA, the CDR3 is TGTGCCAGCAGCTCCGGGCGGGGCGAGCAGTACTTC. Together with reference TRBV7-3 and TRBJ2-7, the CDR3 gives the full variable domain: GAGVSQTPSNKVTEKGKYVELRCDPISGHTALYWYRQSLGQGPEFLIYFQGTGAADDSGLPNDRFFAVRPEGSVSTLKIQRTERGDSAVYLCASSSGRGEQYFGPGTRLTVT.

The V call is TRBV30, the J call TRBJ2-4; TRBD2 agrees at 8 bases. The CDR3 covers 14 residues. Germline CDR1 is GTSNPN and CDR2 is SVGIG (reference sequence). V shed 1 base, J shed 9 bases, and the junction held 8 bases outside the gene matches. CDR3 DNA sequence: TGTGCCTGGAGTGAGACTAGCGATGTTAGCATTCAGTACTTC. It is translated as CAWSETSDVSIQYF.

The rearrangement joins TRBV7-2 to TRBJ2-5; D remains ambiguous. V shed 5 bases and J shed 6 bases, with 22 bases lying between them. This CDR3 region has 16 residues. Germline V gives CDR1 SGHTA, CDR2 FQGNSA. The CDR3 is CASSPPVRKSAQTQYF. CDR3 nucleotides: TGTGCCAGCAGCCCACCCGTAAGAAAATCCGCCCAGACCCAGTACTTC.

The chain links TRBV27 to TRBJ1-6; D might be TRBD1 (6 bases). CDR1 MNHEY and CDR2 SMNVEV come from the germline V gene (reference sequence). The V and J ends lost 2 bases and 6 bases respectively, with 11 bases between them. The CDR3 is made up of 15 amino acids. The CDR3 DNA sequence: TGTGCCAGCAGTTTAGCGGGACAAACTAATTCACCCCTCCACTTT. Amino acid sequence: CASSLAGQTNSPLHF.